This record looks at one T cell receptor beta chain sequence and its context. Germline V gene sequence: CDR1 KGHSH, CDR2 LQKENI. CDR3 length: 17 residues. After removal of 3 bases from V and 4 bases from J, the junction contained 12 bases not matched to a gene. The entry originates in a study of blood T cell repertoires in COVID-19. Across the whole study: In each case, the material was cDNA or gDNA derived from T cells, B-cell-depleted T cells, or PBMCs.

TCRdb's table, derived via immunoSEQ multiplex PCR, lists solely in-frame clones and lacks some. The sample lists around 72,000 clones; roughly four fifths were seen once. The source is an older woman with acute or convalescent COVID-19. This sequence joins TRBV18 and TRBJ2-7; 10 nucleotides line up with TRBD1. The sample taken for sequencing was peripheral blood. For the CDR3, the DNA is TGTGCCAGCTCACCCCTTACCGGGACAGGGGTAACATACGAGCAGTACTTC. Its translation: CASSPLTGTGVTYEQYF. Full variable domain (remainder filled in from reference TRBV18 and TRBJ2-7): NAGVMQNPRHLVRRRGQEARLRCSPMKGHSHVYWYRQLPEEGLKFMVYLQKENIIDESGMPKERFSAEFPKEGPSILRIQQVVRGDSAAYFCASSPLTGTGVTYEQYFGPGTRLTVT.